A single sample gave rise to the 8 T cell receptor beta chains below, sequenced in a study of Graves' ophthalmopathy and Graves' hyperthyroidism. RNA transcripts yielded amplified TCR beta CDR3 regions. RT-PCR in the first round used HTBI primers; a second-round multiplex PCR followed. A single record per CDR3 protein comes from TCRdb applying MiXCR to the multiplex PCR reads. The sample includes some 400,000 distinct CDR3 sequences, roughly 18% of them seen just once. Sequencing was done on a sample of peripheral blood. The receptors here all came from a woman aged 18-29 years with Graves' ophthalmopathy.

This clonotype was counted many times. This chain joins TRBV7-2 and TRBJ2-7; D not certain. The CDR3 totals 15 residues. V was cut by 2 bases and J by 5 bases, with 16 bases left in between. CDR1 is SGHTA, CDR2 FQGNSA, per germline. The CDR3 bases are TGTGCCAGCAGCTTAAGCAATACACGGAGCCACGAGCAGTACTTC. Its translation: CASSLSNTRSHEQYF.

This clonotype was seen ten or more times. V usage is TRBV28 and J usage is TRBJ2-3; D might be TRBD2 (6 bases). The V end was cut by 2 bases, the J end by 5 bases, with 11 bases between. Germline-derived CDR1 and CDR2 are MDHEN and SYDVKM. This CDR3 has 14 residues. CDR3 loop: CASSLSGSRDTQYF. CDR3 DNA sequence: TGTGCCAGCAGTTTAAGCGGGTCTAGAGATACGCAGTATTTT.

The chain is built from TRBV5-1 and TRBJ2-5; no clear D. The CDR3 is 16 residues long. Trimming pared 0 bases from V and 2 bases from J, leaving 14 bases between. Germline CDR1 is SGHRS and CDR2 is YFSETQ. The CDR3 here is CASSLVPRASQETQYF. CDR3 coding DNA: TGCGCCAGCAGCTTGGTACCCCGGGCCAGTCAAGAGACCCAGTACTTC.

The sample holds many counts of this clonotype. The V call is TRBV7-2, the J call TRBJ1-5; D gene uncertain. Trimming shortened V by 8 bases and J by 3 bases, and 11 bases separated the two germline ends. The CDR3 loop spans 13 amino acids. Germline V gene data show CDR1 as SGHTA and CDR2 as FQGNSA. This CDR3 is CASGDAFNQPQHF. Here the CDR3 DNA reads TGTGCCAGCGGAGATGCTTTCAATCAGCCCCAGCATTTT. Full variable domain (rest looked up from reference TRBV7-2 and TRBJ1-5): GAGVSQSPSNKVTEKGKDVELRCDPISGHTALYWYRQSLGQGLEFLIYFQGNSAPDKSGLPSDRFSAERTGGSVSTLTIQRTQQEDSAVYLCASGDAFNQPQHFGDGTRLSIL.

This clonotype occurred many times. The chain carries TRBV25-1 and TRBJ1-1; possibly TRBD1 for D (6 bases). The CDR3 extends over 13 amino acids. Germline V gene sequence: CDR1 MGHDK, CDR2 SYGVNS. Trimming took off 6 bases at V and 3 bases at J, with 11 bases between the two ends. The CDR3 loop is CASSGTPYTEAFF. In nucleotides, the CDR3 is TGTGCCAGCAGCGGGACACCTTACACTGAAGCTTTCTTT.

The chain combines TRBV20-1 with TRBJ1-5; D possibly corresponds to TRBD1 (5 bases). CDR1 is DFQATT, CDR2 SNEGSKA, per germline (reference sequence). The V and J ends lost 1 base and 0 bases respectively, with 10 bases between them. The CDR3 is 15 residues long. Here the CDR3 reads CSARGGTFSNQPQHF. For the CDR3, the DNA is TGCAGTGCTAGAGGGGGCACCTTTAGCAATCAGCCCCAGCATTTT.

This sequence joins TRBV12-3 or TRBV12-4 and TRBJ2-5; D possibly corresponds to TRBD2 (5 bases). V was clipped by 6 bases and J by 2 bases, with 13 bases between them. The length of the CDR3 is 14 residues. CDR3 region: CASSFLRVQETQYF. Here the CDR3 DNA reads TGTGCCAGCAGCTTTTTGAGGGTTCAAGAGACCCAGTACTTC.

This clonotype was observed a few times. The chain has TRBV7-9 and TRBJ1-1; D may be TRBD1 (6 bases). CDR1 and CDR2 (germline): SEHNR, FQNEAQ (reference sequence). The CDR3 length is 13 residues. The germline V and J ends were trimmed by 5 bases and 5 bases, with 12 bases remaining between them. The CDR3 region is CASSLRGATEAFF. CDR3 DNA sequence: TGTGCCAGCAGCCTACGGGGGGCGACTGAAGCTTTCTTT.